These 2 T cell receptor beta chains were all obtained from the same sample, sequenced in a study of cytomegalovirus exposure and HLA in healthy donors. 60 Vbeta and 13 Jbeta primers were used in PCR. The repertoire was sequenced with immunoSEQ multiplex PCR; TCRdb's copy has only in-frame clones and lacks some. The table has 220,000 or so clones, 70% to 80% seen once. Sample: PBMCs. These receptors originate from a woman aged 30 to 39 in good health and CMV-seronegative.

The chain has TRBV9 and TRBJ2-7; 8 bases match TRBD1. The J segment lost 1 base and the V segment lost 4 bases, leaving 4 bases of the junction unmatched. Germline-derived CDR1 and CDR2 are SGDLS and YYNGEE. The CDR3 loop spans 14 amino acids. The CDR3 region is CASSSGDRSYEQYF. The CDR3 nucleotides are TGTGCCAGCAGCTCCGGGGACAGGTCCTACGAGCAGTACTTC.

The chain uses TRBV29-1 and TRBJ1-1, with TRBD1 as a possible D gene (6 bases). V was cut by 7 bases and J by 3 bases, with 12 bases left in between. This CDR3 region has 12 residues. From germline, CDR1 is SQVTM and CDR2 ANQGSEA. CDR3 DNA: TGCAGCGCTGATCAGGGGTACACTGAAGCTTTCTTT. This sequence encodes CSADQGYTEAFF.